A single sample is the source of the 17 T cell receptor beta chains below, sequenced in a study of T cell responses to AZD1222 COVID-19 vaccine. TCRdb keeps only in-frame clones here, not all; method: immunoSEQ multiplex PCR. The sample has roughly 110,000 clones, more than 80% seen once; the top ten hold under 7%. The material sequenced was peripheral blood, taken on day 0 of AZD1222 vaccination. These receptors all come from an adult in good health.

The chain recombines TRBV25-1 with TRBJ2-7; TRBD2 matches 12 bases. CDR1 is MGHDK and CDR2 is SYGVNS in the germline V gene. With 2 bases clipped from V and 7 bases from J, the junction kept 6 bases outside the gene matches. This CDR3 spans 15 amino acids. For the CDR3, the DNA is TGTGCCAGCAGTGAACTAGCGGGAGGGCCGAAGGAGCAGTACTTC. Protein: CASSELAGGPKEQYF.

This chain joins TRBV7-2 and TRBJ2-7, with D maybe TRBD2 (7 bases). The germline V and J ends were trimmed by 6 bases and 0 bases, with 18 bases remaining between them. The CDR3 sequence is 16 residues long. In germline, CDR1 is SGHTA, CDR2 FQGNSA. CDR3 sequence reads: CASRVRGGASSYEQYF. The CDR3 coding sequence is TGTGCCAGCAGGGTTAGGGGGGGCGCCAGCTCCTACGAGCAGTACTTC.

The CDR3 sequence is CASSYSRSGYSYEQYF. CDR3 coding DNA: TGTGCCAGCAGTTACAGTAGGAGCGGATACTCCTACGAGCAGTACTTC. The chain combines TRBV6-6 with TRBJ2-7, with D maybe TRBD2 (5 bases). The germline V gene has CDR1 MNHNY and CDR2 SVGAGI (reference sequence). The CDR3 sequence is 16 residues long. Trimming shortened V by 2 bases and J by 0 bases, and 14 bases separated the two germline ends.

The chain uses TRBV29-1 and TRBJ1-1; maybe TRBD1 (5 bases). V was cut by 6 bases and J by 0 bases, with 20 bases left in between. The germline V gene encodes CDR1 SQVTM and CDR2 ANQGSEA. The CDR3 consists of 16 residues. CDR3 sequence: CSVDPGRTGVNTEAFF. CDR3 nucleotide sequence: TGCAGCGTGGATCCGGGACGGACGGGGGTGAACACTGAAGCTTTCTTT.

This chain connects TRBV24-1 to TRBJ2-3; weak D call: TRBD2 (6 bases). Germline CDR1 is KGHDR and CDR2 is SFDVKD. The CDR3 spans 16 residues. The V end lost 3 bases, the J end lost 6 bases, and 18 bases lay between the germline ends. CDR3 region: CATSDHGGPPGDTQYF. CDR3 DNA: TGTGCCACCAGTGATCACGGGGGTCCCCCTGGCGATACGCAGTATTTT.

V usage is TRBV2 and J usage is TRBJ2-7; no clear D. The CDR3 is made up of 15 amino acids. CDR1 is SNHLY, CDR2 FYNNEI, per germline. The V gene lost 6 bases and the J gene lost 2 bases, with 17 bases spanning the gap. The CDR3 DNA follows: TGTGCCAGCAGACTAAGGGCGGAGACGGCCTACGAGCAGTACTTC. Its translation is CASRLRAETAYEQYF.

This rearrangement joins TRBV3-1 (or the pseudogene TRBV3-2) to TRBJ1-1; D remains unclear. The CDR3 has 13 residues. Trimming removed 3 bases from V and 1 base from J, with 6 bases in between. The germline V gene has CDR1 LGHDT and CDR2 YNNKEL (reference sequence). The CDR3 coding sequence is TGTGCCAGCAGCCAGGGCCAGAACACTGAAGCTTTCTTT. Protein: CASSQGQNTEAFF.

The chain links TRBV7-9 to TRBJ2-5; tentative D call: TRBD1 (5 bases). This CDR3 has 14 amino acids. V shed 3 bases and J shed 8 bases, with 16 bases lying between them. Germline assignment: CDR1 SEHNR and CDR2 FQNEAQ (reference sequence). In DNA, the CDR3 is TGTGCCAGCAGCTTGAGTCAGGGCCTAACCACCCAGTACTTC. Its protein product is CASSLSQGLTTQYF.

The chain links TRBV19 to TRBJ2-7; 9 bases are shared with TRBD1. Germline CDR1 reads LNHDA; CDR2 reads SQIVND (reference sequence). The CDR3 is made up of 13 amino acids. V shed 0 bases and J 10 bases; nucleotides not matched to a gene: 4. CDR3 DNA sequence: TGTGCCAGTAGTATAGACCGGGACAGGGATCAGTACTTC. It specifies CASSIDRDRDQYF. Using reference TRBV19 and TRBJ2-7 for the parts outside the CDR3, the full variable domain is DGGITQSPKYLFRKEGQNVTLSCEQNLNHDAMYWYRQDPGQGLRLIYYSQIVNDFQKGDIAEGYSVSREKKESFPLTVTSAQKNPTAFYLCASSIDRDRDQYFGPGTRLTVT.

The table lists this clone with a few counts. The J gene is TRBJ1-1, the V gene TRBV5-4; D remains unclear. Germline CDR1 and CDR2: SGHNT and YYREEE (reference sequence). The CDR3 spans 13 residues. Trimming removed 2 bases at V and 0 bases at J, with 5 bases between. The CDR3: CASSLQMNTEAFF. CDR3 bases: TGTGCCAGCAGCTTACAGATGAACACTGAAGCTTTCTTT.

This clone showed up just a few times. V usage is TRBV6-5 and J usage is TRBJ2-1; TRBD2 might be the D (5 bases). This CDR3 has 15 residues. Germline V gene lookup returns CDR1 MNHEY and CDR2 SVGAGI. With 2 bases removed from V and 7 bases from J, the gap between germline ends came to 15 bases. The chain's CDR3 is CASSYGGPLRNEQFF. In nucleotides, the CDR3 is TGTGCCAGCAGTTACGGCGGGCCTCTCCGTAATGAGCAGTTCTTC.

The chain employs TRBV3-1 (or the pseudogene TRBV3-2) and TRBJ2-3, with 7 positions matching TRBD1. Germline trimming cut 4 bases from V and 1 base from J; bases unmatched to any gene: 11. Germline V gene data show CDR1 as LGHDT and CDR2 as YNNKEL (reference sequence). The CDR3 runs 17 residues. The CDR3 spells CASSPRRQGDRTDTQYF. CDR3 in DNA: TGTGCCAGCAGCCCTAGGCGGCAGGGGGATCGCACAGATACGCAGTATTTT.

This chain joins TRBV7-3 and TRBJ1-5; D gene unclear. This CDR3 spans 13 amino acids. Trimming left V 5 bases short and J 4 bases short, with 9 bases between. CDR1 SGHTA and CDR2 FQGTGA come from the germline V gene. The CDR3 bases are TGTGCCAGCAGCGCCTCCGGAAATCAGCCCCAGCATTTT. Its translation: CASSASGNQPQHF.

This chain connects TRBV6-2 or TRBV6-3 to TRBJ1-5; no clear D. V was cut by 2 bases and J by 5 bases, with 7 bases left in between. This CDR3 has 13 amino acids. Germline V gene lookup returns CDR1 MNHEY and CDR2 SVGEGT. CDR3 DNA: TGTGCCAGCAGTTACGAGGACCATCAGCCCCAGCATTTT. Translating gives CASSYEDHQPQHF.

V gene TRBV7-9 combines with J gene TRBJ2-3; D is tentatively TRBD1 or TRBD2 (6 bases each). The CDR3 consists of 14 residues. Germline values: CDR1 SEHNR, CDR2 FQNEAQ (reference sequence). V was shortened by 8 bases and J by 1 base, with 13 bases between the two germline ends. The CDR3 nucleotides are TGTGCCAGCGAGGGGGGTTTTCGCACAGATACGCAGTATTTT. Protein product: CASEGGFRTDTQYF.

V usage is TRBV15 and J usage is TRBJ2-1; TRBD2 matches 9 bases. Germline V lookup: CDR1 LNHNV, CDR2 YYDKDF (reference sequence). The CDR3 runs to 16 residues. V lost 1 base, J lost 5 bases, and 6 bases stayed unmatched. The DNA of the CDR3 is TGTGCCACCAGCAGAGCTCGGGCTAGCGGGGACAATGAGCAGTTCTTC. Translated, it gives CATSRARASGDNEQFF.

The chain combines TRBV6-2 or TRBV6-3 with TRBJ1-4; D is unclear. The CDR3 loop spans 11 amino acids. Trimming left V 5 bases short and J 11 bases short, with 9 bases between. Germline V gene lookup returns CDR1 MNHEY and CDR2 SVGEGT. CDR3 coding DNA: TGTGCCAGCAGTCCGGGGAGGAAACTGTTTTTT. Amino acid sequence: CASSPGRKLFF.